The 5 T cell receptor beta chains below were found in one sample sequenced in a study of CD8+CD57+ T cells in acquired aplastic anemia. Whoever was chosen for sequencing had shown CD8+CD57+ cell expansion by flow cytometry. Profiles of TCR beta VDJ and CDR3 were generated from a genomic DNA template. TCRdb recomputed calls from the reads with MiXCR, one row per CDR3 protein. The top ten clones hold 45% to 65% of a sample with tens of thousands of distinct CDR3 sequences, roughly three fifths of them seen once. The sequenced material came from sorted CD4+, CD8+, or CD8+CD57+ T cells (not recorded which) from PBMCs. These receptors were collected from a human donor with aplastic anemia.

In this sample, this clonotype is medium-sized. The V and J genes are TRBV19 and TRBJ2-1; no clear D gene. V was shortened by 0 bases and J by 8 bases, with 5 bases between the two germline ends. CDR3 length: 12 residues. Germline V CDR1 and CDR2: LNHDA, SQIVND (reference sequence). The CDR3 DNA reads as TGTGCCAGTAGTATAGATCCCCATGAGCAGTTCTTC. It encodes CASSIDPHEQFF.

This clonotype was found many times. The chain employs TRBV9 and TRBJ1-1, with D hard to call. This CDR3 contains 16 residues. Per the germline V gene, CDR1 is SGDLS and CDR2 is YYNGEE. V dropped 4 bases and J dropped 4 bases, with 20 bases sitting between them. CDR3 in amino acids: CASSSRPRHKGTEAFF. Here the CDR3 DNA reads TGTGCCAGCAGCTCCCGTCCGCGGCACAAAGGCACTGAAGCTTTCTTT.

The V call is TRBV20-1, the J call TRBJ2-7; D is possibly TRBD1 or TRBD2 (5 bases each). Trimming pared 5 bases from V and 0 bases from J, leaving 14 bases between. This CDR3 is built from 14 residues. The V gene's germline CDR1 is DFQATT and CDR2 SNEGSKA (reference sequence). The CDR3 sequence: CSAPGTPSSYEQYF. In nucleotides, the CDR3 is TGCAGTGCTCCCGGGACCCCGAGCTCCTACGAGCAGTACTTC.

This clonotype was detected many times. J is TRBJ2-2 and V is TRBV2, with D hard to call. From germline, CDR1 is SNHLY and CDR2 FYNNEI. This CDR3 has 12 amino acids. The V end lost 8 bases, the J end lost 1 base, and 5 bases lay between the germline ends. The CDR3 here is CASVVNTGELFF. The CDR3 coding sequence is TGTGCCAGCGTCGTGAACACCGGGGAGCTGTTTTTT. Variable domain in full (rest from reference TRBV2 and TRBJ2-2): EPEVTQTPSHQVTQMGQEVILRCVPISNHLYFYWYRQILGQKVEFLVSFYNNEISEKSEIFDDQFSVERPDGSNFTLKIRSTKLEDSAMYFCASVVNTGELFFGEGSRLTVL.

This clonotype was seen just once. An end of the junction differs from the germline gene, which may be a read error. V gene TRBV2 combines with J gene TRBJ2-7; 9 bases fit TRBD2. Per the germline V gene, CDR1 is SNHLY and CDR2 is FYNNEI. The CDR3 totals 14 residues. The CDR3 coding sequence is TGCGCCAGCAGTGAAGATCTAGCGGGGACCGAGCAGTACTTC. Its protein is CASSEDLAGTEQYF.